A selection of T cell receptor beta chains follows, all from one sample in a study of CD8 T cells in ankylosing spondylitis. TCRdb re-analysed the 5' RACE reads in MiXCR, keeping a single row per CDR3 protein. Of more than 110,000 distinct CDR3 sequences listed, 7% to 10% were seen once; the top ten hold approximately 7%. Sequencing input: synovial fluid, either unsorted or a sorted T cell fraction (not recorded which). Receptors originate from a male donor with ankylosing spondylitis. The CDR3 runs from the conserved cysteine through the conserved F or W. The D gene is left open where the match is weak. Expanded clones are given a class, and other clones once, few, many or no size at all.

V: TRBV5-1; size: many; D: -; J: TRBJ2-1; DNA: TGCGCCAGCAGCCTTATGGTCAATGAGCAGTTCTTC; CDR3: CASSLMVNEQFF
V: TRBV20-1; size: -; D: TRBD2; J: TRBJ2-7; DNA: TGCAGTGCTTTCACCGGGGGGTACGAGCAGTACTTC; CDR3: CSAFTGGYEQYF
V: TRBV11-2; size: many; D: TRBD2; J: TRBJ2-7; DNA: TGTGCCAGCAGCTTAGTTGGGGCAGGGGGCAGTAGCGGGAGGGCCGGAGAGCAGTACTTC; CDR3: CASSLVGAGGSSGRAGEQYF
V: TRBV3-1; size: -; D: TRBD2; J: TRBJ2-3; DNA: TGTGCCAGCAGCAGCGGACTAGCGGGATTAGATACGCAGTATTTT; CDR3: CASSSGLAGLDTQYF
V: TRBV28; size: many; D: -; J: TRBJ1-5; DNA: TGTGCCAGCAGTTTGGGGGGAGATGTTCAGCCCCAGCATTTT; CDR3: CASSLGGDVQPQHF
V: TRBV2; size: few; D: -; J: TRBJ2-1; DNA: TGTGCCAGCAGTCAACGGGGGTACAATGAGCAGTTCTTC; CDR3: CASSQRGYNEQFF
V: TRBV27; size: many; D: TRBD2; J: TRBJ2-7; DNA: TGTGCCAGCAGTTTTGGGCGGGGGCTAGCGGGAAACTACGAGCAGTACTTC; CDR3: CASSFGRGLAGNYEQYF
V: TRBV7-3; size: -; D: TRBD1; J: TRBJ1-2; DNA: TGTGCCAGCAGCTGGGAACAGGGGAACTATGGCTACACCTTC; CDR3: CASSWEQGNYGYTF
V: TRBV4-3; size: few; D: -; J: TRBJ1-2; DNA: TGCGCCAGCAGCCACTCAGGGGTGAAGGGCTACACCTTC; CDR3: CASSHSGVKGYTF
V: TRBV7-2; size: few; D: TRBD2; J: TRBJ2-1; DNA: TGTGCCAGCAGCTTAGCGCCCAGCGGGAGGGCCGGCTCCTACAATGAGCAGTTCTTC; CDR3: CASSLAPSGRAGSYNEQFF
V: TRBV7-3; size: -; D: TRBD1; J: TRBJ2-2; DNA: TGTGCCAGCAGCTTATTGGGACAGGGGATCGGGGAGCTGTTTTTT; CDR3: CASSLLGQGIGELFF
V: TRBV10-3; size: -; D: TRBD1; J: TRBJ1-1; DNA: TGTGCCATCAGGGGAACAGGGGCCCCGGAAGCTTTCTTT; CDR3: CAIRGTGAPEAFF
V: TRBV28; size: many; D: -; J: TRBJ1-2; DNA: TGTGCCAGCAGTGTGACCGGGACCCACTATGGCTACACCTTC; CDR3: CASSVTGTHYGYTF
V: TRBV7-8; size: many; D: -; J: TRBJ1-6; DNA: TGTGCCAGCAGCTTACAAGGCGGGAGCATTGGTTCACCCCTCCACTTT; CDR3: CASSLQGGSIGSPLHF
V: TRBV28; size: -; D: -; J: TRBJ2-5; DNA: TGTGCCAGCAGCCGTAGAGAGACCCAGTACTTC; CDR3: CASSRRETQYF
V: TRBV5-1; size: many; D: -; J: TRBJ1-2; DNA: TGCGCCAGCAGCTTGAACCCCGGCGCCGGGGGCTACACCTTC; CDR3: CASSLNPGAGGYTF
V: TRBV2; size: many; D: -; J: TRBJ1-2; DNA: TGTGCCAGCAGAGGAGGGACGGGGAACTATGGCTACACCTTC; CDR3: CASRGGTGNYGYTF
V: TRBV20-1; size: many; D: TRBD2; J: TRBJ2-1; DNA: TGCAGTGCTATATCGCTAGCGGGAGAGGTTTACAATGAGCAGTTCTTC; CDR3: CSAISLAGEVYNEQFF
V: TRBV6-2/TRBV6-3; size: -; D: -; J: TRBJ1-3; DNA: TGTGCCAGCAGTTACGATGGCAGCTCTGGAAACACCATATATTTT; CDR3: CASSYDGSSGNTIYF
V: TRBV7-9; size: many; D: TRBD1; J: TRBJ1-2; DNA: TGTGCCAGCAGCCCTGGACAGGGGCTTGACTATGGCTACACCTTC; CDR3: CASSPGQGLDYGYTF
V: TRBV10-3; size: -; D: TRBD1; J: TRBJ1-1; DNA: TGTGCCATCAGTGCGGTCAGCACAGGGGGGGACACTGAAGCTATCTTT; CDR3: CAISAVSTGGDTEAIF
V: TRBV9; size: -; D: -; J: TRBJ2-5; DNA: TGTGCCAGCAGCGTAGTAGGCCTCCTTGAGGAGACCCAGTACTTC; CDR3: CASSVVGLLEETQYF
V: TRBV4-3; size: many; D: -; J: TRBJ1-5; DNA: TGCGCCAGCAGCCAAGATAGAAATAGCAATCAGCCCCAGCATTTT; CDR3: CASSQDRNSNQPQHF
V: TRBV20-1; size: many; D: TRBD1; J: TRBJ1-5; DNA: TGCAGTGCTAGCTTGTCAGGGGGAGGTCATCAGCCCCAGCATTTT; CDR3: CSASLSGGGHQPQHF